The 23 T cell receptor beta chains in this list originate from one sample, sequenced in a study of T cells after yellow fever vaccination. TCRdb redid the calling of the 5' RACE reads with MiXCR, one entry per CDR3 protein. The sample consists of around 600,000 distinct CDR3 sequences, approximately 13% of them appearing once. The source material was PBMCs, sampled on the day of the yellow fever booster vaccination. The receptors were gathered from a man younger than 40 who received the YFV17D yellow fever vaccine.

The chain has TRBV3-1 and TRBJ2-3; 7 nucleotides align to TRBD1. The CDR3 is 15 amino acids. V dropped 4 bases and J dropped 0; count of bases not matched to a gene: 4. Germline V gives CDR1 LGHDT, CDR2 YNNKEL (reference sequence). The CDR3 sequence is CASSLDRVSTDTQYF. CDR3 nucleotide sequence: TGTGCCAGCAGCCTTGACAGGGTCAGCACAGATACGCAGTATTTT.

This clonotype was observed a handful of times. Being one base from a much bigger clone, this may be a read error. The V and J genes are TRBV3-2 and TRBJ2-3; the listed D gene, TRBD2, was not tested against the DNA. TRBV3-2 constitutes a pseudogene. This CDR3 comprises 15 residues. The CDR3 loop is CACSRGSYERDTQYF. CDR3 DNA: TGTGCCTGCAGCCGCGGGTCCTATGAAAGGGATACGCAGTATTTT.

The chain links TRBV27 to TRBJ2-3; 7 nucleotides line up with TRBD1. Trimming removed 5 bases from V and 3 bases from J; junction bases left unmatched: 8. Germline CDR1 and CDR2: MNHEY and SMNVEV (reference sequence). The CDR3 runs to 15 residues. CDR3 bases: TGTGCCAGCAGTCCCCGACAGGGATGGACAGATACGCAGTATTTT. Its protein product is CASSPRQGWTDTQYF.

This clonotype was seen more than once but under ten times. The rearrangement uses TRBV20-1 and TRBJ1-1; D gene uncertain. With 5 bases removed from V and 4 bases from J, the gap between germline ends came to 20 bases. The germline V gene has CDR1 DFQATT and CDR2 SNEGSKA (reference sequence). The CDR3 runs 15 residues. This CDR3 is CSAGVGVGVGTEAFF. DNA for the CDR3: TGCAGTGCTGGCGTGGGAGTAGGTGTGGGCACTGAAGCTTTCTTT.

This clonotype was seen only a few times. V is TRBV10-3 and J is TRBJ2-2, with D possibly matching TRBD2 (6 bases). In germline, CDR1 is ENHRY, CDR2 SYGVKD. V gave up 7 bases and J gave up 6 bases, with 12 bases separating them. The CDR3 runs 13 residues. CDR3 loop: CAIMASGAGELFF. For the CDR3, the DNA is TGTGCCATCATGGCTTCGGGGGCCGGGGAGCTGTTTTTT.

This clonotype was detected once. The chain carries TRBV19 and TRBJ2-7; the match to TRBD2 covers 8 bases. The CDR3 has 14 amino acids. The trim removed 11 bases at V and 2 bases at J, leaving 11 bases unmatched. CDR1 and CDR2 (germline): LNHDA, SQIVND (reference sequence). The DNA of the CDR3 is TGTGCCGCTCGGGAGCGGGAGAACACCTACGAGCAGTACTTC. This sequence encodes CAARERENTYEQYF.

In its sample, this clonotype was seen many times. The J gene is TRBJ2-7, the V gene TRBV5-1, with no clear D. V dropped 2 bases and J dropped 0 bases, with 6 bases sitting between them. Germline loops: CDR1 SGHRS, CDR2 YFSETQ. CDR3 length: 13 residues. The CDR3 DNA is TGCGCCAGCAGCTTTCCGGGCTCCTACGAGCAGTACTTC. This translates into CASSFPGSYEQYF. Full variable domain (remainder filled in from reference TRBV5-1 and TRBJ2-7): KAGVTQTPRYLIKTRGQQVTLSCSPISGHRSVSWYQQTPGQGLQFLFEYFSETQRNKGNFPGRFSGRQFSNSRSEMNVSTLELGDSALYLCASSFPGSYEQYFGPGTRLTVT.

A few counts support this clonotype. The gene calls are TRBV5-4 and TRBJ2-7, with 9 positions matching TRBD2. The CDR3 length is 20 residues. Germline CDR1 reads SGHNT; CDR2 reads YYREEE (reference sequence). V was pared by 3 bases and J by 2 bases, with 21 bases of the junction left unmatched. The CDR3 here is CASSSPSTGGSGSFPYEQYF. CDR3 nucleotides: TGTGCCAGCAGCTCCCCCTCCACGGGAGGTAGCGGGAGTTTCCCCTACGAGCAGTACTTC.

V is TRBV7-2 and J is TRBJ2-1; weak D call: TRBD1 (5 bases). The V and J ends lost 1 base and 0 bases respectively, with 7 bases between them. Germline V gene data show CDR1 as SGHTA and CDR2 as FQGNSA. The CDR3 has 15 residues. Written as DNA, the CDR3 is TGTGCCAGCAGCTTAGAGGGGAACTCCTACAATGAGCAGTTCTTC. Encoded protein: CASSLEGNSYNEQFF.

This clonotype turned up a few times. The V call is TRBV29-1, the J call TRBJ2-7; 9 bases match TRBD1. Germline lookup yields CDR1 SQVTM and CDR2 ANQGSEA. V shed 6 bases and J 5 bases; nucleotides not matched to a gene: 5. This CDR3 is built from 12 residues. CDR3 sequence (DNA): TGCAGCGTCCGAACAGGGGGCAACGAGCAGTACTTC. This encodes CSVRTGGNEQYF.

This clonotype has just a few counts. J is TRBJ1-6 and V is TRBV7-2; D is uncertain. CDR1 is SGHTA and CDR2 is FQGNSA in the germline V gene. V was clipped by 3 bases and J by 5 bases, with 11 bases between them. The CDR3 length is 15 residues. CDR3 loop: CASSFVGQNNSPLHF. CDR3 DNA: TGTGCCAGCAGCTTCGTGGGCCAGAATAATTCACCCCTCCACTTT.

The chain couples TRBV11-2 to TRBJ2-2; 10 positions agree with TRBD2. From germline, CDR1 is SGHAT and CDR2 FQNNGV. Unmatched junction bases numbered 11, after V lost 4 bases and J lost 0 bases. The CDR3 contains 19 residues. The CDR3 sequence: CASSSSLAGADPNTGELFF. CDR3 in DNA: TGTGCCAGCAGCTCGTCTCTAGCGGGAGCCGACCCGAACACCGGGGAGCTGTTTTTT.

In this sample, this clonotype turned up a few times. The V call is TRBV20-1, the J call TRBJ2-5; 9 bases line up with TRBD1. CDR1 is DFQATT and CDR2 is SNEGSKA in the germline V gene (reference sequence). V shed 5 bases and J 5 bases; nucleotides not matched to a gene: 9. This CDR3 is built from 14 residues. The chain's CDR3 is CSARGTGLWETQYF. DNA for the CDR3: TGCAGTGCTCGAGGGACAGGGTTATGGGAGACCCAGTACTTC.

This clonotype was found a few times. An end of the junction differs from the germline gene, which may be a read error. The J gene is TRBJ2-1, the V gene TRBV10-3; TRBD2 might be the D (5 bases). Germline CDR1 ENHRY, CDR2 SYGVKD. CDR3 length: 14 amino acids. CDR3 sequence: CATKTWESSNEQFF. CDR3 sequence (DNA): TGTGCCACCAAAACGTGGGAGTCCTCCAATGAGCAGTTCTTC.

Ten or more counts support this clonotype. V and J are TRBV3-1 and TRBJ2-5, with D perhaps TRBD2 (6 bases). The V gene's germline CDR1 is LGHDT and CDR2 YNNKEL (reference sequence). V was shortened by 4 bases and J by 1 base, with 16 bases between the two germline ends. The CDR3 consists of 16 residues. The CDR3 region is CASSPLRDSGQETQYF. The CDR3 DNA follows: TGTGCCAGCAGCCCCCTGCGGGATAGCGGCCAAGAGACCCAGTACTTC.

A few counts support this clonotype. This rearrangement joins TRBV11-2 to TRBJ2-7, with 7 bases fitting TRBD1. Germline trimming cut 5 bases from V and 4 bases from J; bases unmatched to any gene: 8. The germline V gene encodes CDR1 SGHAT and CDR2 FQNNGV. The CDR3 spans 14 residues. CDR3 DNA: TGTGCCAGCAGCGAAAGGGACAGAATTTACGAGCAGTACTTC. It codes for CASSERDRIYEQYF.

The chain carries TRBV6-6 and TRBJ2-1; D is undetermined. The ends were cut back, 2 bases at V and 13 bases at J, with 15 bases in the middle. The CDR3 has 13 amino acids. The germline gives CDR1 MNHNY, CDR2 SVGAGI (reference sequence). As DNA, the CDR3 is TGTGCCAGCAGTTACCGTCCTGGGCCTCACCAGTTCTTC. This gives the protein CASSYRPGPHQFF.

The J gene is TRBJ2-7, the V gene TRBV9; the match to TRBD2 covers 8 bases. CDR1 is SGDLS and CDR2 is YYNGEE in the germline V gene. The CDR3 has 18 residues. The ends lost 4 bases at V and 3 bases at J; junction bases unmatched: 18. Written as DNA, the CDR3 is TGTGCCAGCAGCCGCCGCCCGGGGGGGCCAGGGACCAACTACGAGCAGTACTTC. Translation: CASSRRPGGPGTNYEQYF.

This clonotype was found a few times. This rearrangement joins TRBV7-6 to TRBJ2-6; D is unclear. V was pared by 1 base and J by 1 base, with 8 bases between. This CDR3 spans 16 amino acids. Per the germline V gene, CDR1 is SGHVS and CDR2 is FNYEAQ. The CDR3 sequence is CASSLDGRSGANVLTF. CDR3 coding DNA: TGTGCCAGCAGCTTAGATGGCCGGTCTGGGGCCAACGTCCTGACTTTC.

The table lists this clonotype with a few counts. The CDR3 reads CASSINPDTDTQYF. The DNA for the CDR3 is TGTGCCAGTAGTATCAATCCGGACACAGATACGCAGTATTTT. The chain employs TRBV19 and TRBJ2-3; D unresolved. Germline V gene data show CDR1 as LNHDA and CDR2 as SQIVND (reference sequence). CDR3 length: 14 residues. The V gene lost 3 bases and the J gene lost 2 bases, with 9 bases spanning the gap. The full variable domain, completed using reference TRBV19 and TRBJ2-3, is DGGITQSPKYLFRKEGQNVTLSCEQNLNHDAMYWYRQDPGQGLRLIYYSQIVNDFQKGDIAEGYSVSREKKESFPLTVTSAQKNPTAFYLCASSINPDTDTQYFGPGTRLTVL.

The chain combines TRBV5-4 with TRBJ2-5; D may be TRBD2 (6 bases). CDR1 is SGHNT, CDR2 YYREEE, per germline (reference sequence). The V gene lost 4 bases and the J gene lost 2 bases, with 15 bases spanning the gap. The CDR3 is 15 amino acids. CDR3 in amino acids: CASSPRGGKQETQYF. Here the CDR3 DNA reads TGTGCCAGCAGCCCCCGTGGAGGGAAGCAAGAGACCCAGTACTTC.

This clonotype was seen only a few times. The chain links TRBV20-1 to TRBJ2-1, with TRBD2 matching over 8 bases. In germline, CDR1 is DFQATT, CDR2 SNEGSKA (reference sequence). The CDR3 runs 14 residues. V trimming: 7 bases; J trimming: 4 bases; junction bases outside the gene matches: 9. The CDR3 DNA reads TGCAGTGGGGAACCGGGAGGGGCGTACAATGAGCAGTTCTTC. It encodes CSGEPGGAYNEQFF.

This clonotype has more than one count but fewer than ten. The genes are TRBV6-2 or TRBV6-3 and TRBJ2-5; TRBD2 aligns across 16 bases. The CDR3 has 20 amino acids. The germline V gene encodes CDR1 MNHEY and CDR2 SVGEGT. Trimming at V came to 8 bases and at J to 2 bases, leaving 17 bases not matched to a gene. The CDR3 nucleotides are TGTGCCAGCGGTATGGATACACAGGGACTAGCGGGAGGGGATCAAGAGACCCAGTACTTC. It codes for CASGMDTQGLAGGDQETQYF.